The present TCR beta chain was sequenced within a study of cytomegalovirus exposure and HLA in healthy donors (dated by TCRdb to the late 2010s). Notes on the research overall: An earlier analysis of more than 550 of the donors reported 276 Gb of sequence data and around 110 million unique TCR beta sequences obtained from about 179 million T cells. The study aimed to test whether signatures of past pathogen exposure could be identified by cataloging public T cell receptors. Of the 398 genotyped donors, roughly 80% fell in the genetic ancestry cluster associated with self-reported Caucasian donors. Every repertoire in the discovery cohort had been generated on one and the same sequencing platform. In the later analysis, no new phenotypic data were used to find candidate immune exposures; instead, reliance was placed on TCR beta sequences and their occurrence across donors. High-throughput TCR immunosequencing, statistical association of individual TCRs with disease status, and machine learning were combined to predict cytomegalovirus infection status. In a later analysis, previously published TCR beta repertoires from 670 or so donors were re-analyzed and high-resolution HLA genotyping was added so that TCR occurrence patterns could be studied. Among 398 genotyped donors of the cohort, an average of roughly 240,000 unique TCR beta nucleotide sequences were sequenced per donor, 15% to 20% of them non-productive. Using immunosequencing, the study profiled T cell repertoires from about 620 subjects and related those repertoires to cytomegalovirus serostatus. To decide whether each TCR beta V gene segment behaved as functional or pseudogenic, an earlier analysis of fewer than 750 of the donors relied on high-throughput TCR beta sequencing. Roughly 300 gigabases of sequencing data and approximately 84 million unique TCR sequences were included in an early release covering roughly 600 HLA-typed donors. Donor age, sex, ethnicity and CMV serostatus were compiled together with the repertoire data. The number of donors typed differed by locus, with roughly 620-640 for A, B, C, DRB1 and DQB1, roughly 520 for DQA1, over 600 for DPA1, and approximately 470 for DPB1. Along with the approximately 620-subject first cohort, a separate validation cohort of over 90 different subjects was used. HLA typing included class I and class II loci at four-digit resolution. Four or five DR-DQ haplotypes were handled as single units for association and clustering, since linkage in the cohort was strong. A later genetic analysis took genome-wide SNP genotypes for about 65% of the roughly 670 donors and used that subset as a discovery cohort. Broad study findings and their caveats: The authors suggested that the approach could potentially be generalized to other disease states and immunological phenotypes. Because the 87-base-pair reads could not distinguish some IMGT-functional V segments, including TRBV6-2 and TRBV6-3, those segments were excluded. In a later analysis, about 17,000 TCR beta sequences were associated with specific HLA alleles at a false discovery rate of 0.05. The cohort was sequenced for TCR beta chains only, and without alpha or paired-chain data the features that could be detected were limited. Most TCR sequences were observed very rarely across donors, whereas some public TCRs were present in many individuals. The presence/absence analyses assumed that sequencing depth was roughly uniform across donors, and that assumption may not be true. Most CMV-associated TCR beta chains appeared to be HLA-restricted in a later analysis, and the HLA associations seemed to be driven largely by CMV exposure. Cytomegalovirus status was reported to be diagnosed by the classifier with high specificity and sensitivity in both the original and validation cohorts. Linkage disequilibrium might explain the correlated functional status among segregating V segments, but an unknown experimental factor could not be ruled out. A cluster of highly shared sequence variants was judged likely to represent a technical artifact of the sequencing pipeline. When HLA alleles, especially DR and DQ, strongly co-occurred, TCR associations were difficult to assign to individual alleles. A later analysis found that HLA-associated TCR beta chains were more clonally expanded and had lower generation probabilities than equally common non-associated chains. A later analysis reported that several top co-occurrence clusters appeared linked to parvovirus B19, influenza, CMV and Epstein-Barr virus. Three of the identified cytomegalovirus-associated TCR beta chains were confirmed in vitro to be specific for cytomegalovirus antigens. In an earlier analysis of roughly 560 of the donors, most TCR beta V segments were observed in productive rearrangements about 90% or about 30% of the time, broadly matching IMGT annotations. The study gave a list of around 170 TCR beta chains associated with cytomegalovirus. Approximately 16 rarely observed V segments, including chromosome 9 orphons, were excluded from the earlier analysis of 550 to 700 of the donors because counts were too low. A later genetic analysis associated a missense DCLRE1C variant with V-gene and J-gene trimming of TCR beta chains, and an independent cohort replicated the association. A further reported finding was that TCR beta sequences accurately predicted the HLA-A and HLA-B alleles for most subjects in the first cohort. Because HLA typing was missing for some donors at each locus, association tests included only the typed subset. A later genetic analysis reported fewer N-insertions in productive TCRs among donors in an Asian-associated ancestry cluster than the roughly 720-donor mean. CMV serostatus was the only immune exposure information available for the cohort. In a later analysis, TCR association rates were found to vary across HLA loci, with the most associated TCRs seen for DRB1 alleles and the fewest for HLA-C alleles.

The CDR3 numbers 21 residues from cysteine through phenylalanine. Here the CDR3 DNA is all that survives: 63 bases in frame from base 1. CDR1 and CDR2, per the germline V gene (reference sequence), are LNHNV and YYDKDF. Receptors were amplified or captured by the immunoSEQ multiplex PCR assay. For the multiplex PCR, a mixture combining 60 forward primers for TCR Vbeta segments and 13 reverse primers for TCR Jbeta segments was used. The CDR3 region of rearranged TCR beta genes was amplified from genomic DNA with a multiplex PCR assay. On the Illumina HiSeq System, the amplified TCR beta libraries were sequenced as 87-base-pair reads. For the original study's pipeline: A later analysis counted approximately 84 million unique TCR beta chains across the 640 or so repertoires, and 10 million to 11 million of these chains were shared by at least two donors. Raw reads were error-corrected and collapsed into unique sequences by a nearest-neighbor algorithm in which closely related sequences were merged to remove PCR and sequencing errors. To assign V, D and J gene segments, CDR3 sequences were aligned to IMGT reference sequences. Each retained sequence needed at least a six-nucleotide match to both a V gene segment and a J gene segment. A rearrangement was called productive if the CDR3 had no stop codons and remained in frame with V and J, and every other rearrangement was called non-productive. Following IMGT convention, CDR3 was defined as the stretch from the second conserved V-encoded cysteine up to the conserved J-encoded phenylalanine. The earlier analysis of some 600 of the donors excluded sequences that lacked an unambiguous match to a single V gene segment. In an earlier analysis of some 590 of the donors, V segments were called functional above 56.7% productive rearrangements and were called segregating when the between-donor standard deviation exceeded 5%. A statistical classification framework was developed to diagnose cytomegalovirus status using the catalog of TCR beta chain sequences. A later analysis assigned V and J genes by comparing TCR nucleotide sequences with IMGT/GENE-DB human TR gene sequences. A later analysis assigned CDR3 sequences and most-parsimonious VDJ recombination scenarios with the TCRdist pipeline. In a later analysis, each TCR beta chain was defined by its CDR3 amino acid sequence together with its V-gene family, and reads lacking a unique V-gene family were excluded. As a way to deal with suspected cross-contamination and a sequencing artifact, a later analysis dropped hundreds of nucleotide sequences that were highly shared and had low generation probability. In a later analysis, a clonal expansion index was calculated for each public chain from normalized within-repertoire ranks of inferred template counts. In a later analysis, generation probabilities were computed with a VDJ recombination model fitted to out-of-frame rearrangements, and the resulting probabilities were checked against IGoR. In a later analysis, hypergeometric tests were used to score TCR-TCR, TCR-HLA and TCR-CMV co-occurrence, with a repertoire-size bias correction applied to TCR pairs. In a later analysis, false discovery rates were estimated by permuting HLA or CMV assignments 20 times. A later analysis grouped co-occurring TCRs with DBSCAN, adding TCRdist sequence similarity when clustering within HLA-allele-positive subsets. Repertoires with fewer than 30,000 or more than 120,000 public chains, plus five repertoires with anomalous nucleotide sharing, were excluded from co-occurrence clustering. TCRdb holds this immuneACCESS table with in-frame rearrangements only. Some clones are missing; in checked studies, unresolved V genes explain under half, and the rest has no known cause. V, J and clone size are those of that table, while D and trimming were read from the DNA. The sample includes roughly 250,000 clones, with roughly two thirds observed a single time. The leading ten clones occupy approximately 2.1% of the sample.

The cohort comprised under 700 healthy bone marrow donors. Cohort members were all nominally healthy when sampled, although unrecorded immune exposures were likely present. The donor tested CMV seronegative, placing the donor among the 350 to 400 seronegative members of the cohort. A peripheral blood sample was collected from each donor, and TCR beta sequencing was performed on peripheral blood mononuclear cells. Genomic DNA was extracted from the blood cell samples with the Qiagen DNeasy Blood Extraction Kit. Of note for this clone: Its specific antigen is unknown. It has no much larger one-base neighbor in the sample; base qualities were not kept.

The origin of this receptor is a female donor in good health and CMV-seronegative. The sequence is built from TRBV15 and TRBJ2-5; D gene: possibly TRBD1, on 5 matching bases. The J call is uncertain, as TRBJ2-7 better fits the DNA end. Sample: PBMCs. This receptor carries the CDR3 CATSRGKLSGRITETSYEQYF. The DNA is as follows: TGTGCCACCAGCAGAGGTAAGTTGTCAGGGCGTATAACTGAGACCTCCTACGAGCAGTACTTC.